This is a list of T cell receptor beta chains from one sample in a study of blood T cell repertoires in COVID-19. Produced via immunoSEQ multiplex PCR; TCRdb's table is partial and in-frame only. Of about 230,000 clones in the sample, 85% were seen once. The material sequenced was peripheral blood. The source is a middle-aged man with acute or convalescent COVID-19. The CDR3 runs from the conserved cysteine through the conserved F or W. The order of the fields is V gene, D gene, clone size, J gene, CDR3 protein, CDR3 DNA. The D gene is left open where the match is weak. Clone sizes are given selectively: once, few, many, or a class where the clone is expanded.

v_call: TRBV27; d_call: TRBD2; clone_size: .; j_call: TRBJ2-1; cdr3_aa: CASSRLSGGEANEQFF; cdr3_nt: TGTGCCAGCAGTAGATTGAGCGGGGGAGAAGCCAATGAGCAGTTCTTC
v_call: TRBV19; d_call: .; clone_size: .; j_call: TRBJ1-1; cdr3_aa: CASSMTGGETEAFF; cdr3_nt: TGTGCCAGTAGTATGACAGGAGGAGAAACTGAAGCTTTCTTT
v_call: TRBV2; d_call: .; clone_size: .; j_call: TRBJ1-5; cdr3_aa: CASWLNLQSNQPQHF; cdr3_nt: TGTGCCAGCTGGCTCAACTTACAGAGCAATCAGCCCCAGCATTTT
v_call: TRBV7-3; d_call: TRBD2; clone_size: .; j_call: TRBJ2-6; cdr3_aa: CASSSGGVGANVLTF; cdr3_nt: TGTGCCAGCAGCTCGGGGGGAGTTGGGGCCAACGTCCTGACTTTC
v_call: TRBV18; d_call: .; clone_size: .; j_call: TRBJ1-2; cdr3_aa: CASSPGPGMDYGYTF; cdr3_nt: TGTGCCAGCTCACCAGGTCCGGGTATGGACTATGGCTACACCTTC
v_call: TRBV18; d_call: TRBD1; clone_size: few; j_call: TRBJ1-2; cdr3_aa: CASSPTGGSDYGYTF; cdr3_nt: TGTGCCAGCTCACCCACAGGGGGGAGTGACTATGGCTACACCTTC
v_call: TRBV11-1; d_call: TRBD1; clone_size: .; j_call: TRBJ2-7; cdr3_aa: CASSLVTGASYEQYF; cdr3_nt: TGTGCCAGCAGCTTAGTGACAGGGGCCTCCTACGAGCAGTACTTC
v_call: TRBV9; d_call: .; clone_size: .; j_call: TRBJ2-7; cdr3_aa: CASSAGIPPYEQYF; cdr3_nt: TGTGCCAGCAGCGCCGGGATCCCTCCCTACGAGCAGTACTTC
v_call: TRBV7-8; d_call: TRBD1; clone_size: .; j_call: TRBJ1-1; cdr3_aa: CASSPRTGVSGTEAFF; cdr3_nt: TGTGCCAGCAGCCCGCGGACAGGGGTTTCGGGAACTGAAGCTTTCTTT
v_call: TRBV19; d_call: .; clone_size: .; j_call: TRBJ2-2; cdr3_aa: CASSTDRRNTGELFF; cdr3_nt: TGTGCCAGTAGTACTGACAGGAGGAACACCGGGGAGCTGTTTTTT
v_call: TRBV2; d_call: TRBD1; clone_size: once; j_call: TRBJ1-5; cdr3_aa: CASTSTGGRGNQPQHF; cdr3_nt: TGTGCCAGCACTTCTACAGGGGGAAGAGGCAATCAGCCCCAGCATTTT
v_call: TRBV29-1; d_call: TRBD1; clone_size: .; j_call: TRBJ2-1; cdr3_aa: CSGGQTSYNEQFF; cdr3_nt: TGCAGCGGGGGACAGACCTCCTACAATGAGCAGTTCTTC
v_call: TRBV28; d_call: TRBD1; clone_size: .; j_call: TRBJ1-5; cdr3_aa: CASGTGWNQPQHF; cdr3_nt: TGTGCCAGCGGGACAGGGTGGAATCAGCCCCAGCATTTT
v_call: TRBV4-1; d_call: TRBD1; clone_size: .; j_call: TRBJ1-6; cdr3_aa: CASSPEPDRVNSPLHF; cdr3_nt: TGCGCCAGCAGCCCTGAGCCGGACAGGGTTAATTCACCCCTCCACTTT
v_call: TRBV24-1; d_call: TRBD1; clone_size: .; j_call: TRBJ2-5; cdr3_aa: CATSDSQGPGETQYF; cdr3_nt: TGTGCCACCAGTGATTCACAGGGGCCCGGGGAGACCCAGTACTTC
v_call: TRBV6-5; d_call: .; clone_size: .; j_call: TRBJ2-1; cdr3_aa: CASSLQGSAEQFF; cdr3_nt: TGTGCCAGCAGTTTGCAGGGGTCGGCTGAGCAGTTCTTC
v_call: TRBV21-1; d_call: .; clone_size: .; j_call: TRBJ1-2; cdr3_aa: CASSREGTYTF; cdr3_nt: TGTGCCAGCAGTCGGGAGGGAACCTACACCTTC
v_call: TRBV18; d_call: .; clone_size: .; j_call: TRBJ1-1; cdr3_aa: CASSPGGVGTEAFF; cdr3_nt: TGTGCCAGCTCACCGGGGGGAGTTGGGACTGAAGCTTTCTTT
v_call: TRBV18; d_call: .; clone_size: .; j_call: TRBJ1-1; cdr3_aa: CASSGPRGENTEAFF; cdr3_nt: TGTGCCAGCTCAGGTCCTCGGGGGGAAAACACTGAAGCTTTCTTT
v_call: TRBV12-3/TRBV12-4; d_call: .; clone_size: .; j_call: TRBJ1-5; cdr3_aa: CASSFPGNQPQHF; cdr3_nt: TGTGCCAGCAGTTTCCCCGGCAATCAGCCCCAGCATTTT